Reported below is one T cell receptor (beta chain). Its antigen is unknown. Both 60 Vbeta primers and 13 Jbeta primers went into the PCR. The repertoire was sequenced with immunoSEQ multiplex PCR; TCRdb's copy has only in-frame clones and lacks some. The sample shows approximately 190,000 clones, approximately 80% of them seen only once. The data are from a study of cytomegalovirus exposure and HLA in healthy donors. Study overall: The study placed around 85% of its approximately 430 genotyped donors in the Caucasian-associated ancestry cluster.

Points from the study as a whole: As a later analysis showed, a missense DCLRE1C variant was linked to trimming of TCR beta V- and J-genes. TCR beta sequences reportedly predicted the HLA-A and HLA-B alleles of most subjects accurately.

Germline CDR1 and CDR2: MNHNS and SASEGT. This CDR3 region has 12 residues. V was trimmed by 7 bases and J by 8 bases, leaving 11 bases between them. The receptor's source is a woman aged 25 to 39 in good health and CMV-seropositive. The sample consisted of PBMCs. The chain joins TRBV6-1 to TRBJ1-4, with D possibly matching TRBD1 (6 bases). The CDR3: CASNTGNEKLFF. The CDR3, as DNA: TGTGCCAGCAATACAGGGAACGAAAAACTGTTTTTT.